This T cell receptor (beta chain) was identified during a study of response to subunit inactivated influenza vaccine. Overall study findings and caveats: A suggestion made by the authors is that each seasonal influenza vaccination recruits few new T cells.

TCRdb re-called the RT-PCR reads with MiXCR, one entry per CDR3 protein. Of more than 700,000 distinct CDR3 sequences detected, around 20% appear once; the ten largest clones hold approximately 10%. This clonotype was detected a few times. Its antigen is as yet unknown. CDR1 is SQVTM, CDR2 ANQGSEA, per germline. V dropped 3 bases and J dropped 0 bases, with 12 bases sitting between them. The CDR3 is 14 amino acids. V is TRBV29-1 and J is TRBJ2-7; the D is unclear. Sequenced here: PBMCs from blood, sampled approximately 5 days after vaccination. This TCR came from a man in his forties or fifties who received an inactivated influenza vaccine. CDR3 sequence (DNA): TGCAGCGTTGAGGATCCGGTCCACTCCTACGAGCAGTACTTC. Translating it yields CSVEDPVHSYEQYF.